These 6 T cell receptor beta chains were all obtained from the same sample, sequenced in a study of vaccination effects on CD4 cells after COVID-19. TCRdb's copy holds only in-frame clones and misses some; the assay was immunoSEQ multiplex PCR. The sample holds around 60,000 clones, about three quarters seen once. These receptors have no identified antigens. Culture lasted 10 days before CD4+ T cell isolation. The material sequenced was CD4+ T cells from PBMCs cultured without peptide, taken before COVID-19 vaccination. These receptors originate from a human donor who received a COVID-19 vaccine.

The CDR3 spells CASSSDRGRETQYF. CDR3 nucleotide sequence: TGTGCCAGCAGTTCCGACAGGGGAAGAGAGACCCAGTACTTC. The rearrangement uses TRBV7-2 and TRBJ2-5, with 8 bases matching TRBD1. The CDR3 spans 14 residues. V shed 6 bases, J shed 4 bases, and the junction held 7 bases outside the gene matches. Germline V gene lookup returns CDR1 SGHTA and CDR2 FQGNSA.

CDR3 DNA sequence: TGTGCCATCAGTGAGAAAGGGGGTCAGCCCCAGCATTTT. Residues: CAISEKGGQPQHF. The J gene is TRBJ1-5, the V gene TRBV10-3, with D perhaps matching TRBD1 (6 bases). The CDR3 totals 13 residues. The germline V gene encodes CDR1 ENHRY and CDR2 SYGVKD. The V end was cut by 2 bases, the J end by 6 bases, with 8 bases between.

In its sample, this clone was seen a few times. The chain links TRBV18 to TRBJ1-1; TRBD1 matches 8 bases. In germline, CDR1 is KGHSH, CDR2 LQKENI. CDR3 length: 16 residues. V shed 0 bases and J 4 bases; nucleotides not matched to a gene: 7. CDR3 sequence: CASSPPRGLSGTEAFF. As DNA, the CDR3 is TGTGCCAGCTCACCACCCAGGGGGCTTTCGGGCACTGAAGCTTTCTTT.

The V gene is TRBV5-5, the J gene TRBJ2-2; D perhaps matches TRBD1 (6 bases). The CDR3 has 14 amino acids. Germline-derived CDR1 and CDR2 are SGHKS and YYEKEE (reference sequence). V lost 4 bases to trimming and J lost 6 bases, with 13 bases between them. The CDR3 bases are TGTGCCAGCAGCCCCGAAACAGGGCCCGGGGAGCTGTTTTTT. This translates into CASSPETGPGELFF.

The CDR3 nucleotides are TGCAGCGCTACCCCCGGGGGCCGCTTTTGCGAGCAGTACGTC. Translating it yields CSATPGGRFCEQYV. V gene TRBV29-1 combines with J gene TRBJ2-7, with D perhaps assigned TRBD1 or TRBD2 (6 bases each). Trimming stripped 7 bases from V and 6 bases from J, with 22 bases between. The CDR3 loop spans 14 amino acids. The germline gives CDR1 SQVTM, CDR2 ANQGSEA.

The CDR3 DNA sequence: TGCGCCAGCAGCCCGGACAGATTCACAGATACGCAGTATTTT. Translation: CASSPDRFTDTQYF. The J gene is TRBJ2-3, the V gene TRBV4-1; possibly TRBD1 for D (6 bases). Germline CDR1 and CDR2: MGHRA and YSYEKL. This CDR3 has 14 amino acids. With 4 bases removed from V and 2 bases from J, the gap between germline ends came to 10 bases.